This is a list of T cell receptor beta chains from one sample in a study of cytomegalovirus exposure and HLA in healthy donors. The assay was immunoSEQ multiplex PCR, and TCRdb's table has in-frame clones only and misses some. Among approximately 140,000 clones listed, roughly 74% were seen once. The specimen was PBMCs. These TCRs come from a man aged 40-49 years in good health and CMV-seronegative. Each CDR3 is given with its conserved first and last residue. Fields, in order: clone size, J gene, V gene, D gene, CDR3 DNA, CDR3 protein. A D gene is named only where the DNA matches it firmly. Clone sizes are given selectively: once, few, many, or a class where the clone is expanded.

clone size: .
J gene: TRBJ1-1
V gene: TRBV29-1
D gene: TRBD1
CDR3 DNA: TGCAGCGCCGATACCCAGGGGGCGCGTTCGTATGCTTTCTTT
CDR3 protein: CSADTQGARSYAFF

clone size: .
J gene: TRBJ2-7
V gene: TRBV7-3
D gene: .
CDR3 DNA: TGTGCCAGCAGCCCCGGACAGTTGGGTGTCTACGAGCAGTACTTC
CDR3 protein: CASSPGQLGVYEQYF

clone size: .
J gene: TRBJ2-7
V gene: TRBV11-2
D gene: .
CDR3 DNA: TGTGCCAGCAGCTTTTCAGGGGAAGGAAACGAGCAGTACTTC
CDR3 protein: CASSFSGEGNEQYF

clone size: .
J gene: TRBJ1-5
V gene: TRBV2
D gene: TRBD1
CDR3 DNA: TGTGCCAGCAGTTACGGGACAGGCTTTCAGCCCCAGCATTTT
CDR3 protein: CASSYGTGFQPQHF

clone size: few
J gene: TRBJ1-2
V gene: TRBV2
D gene: .
CDR3 DNA: TGTGCCAGCAGCGCCGTCTGGCGGGGGCAAAACTATGGCTACACCTTC
CDR3 protein: CASSAVWRGQNYGYTF

clone size: few
J gene: TRBJ2-3
V gene: TRBV5-1
D gene: TRBD2
CDR3 DNA: TGCGCCAGCAGCTTAAAACTCAGCGGGGGTGGAGATACGCAGTATTTT
CDR3 protein: CASSLKLSGGGDTQYF

clone size: .
J gene: TRBJ2-3
V gene: TRBV6-5
D gene: TRBD2
CDR3 DNA: TGTGCCAGCAGTTACTCGCGGCTAGCGGGCACAGATACGCAGTATTTT
CDR3 protein: CASSYSRLAGTDTQYF

clone size: .
J gene: TRBJ1-1
V gene: TRBV5-1
D gene: TRBD1
CDR3 DNA: TGCGCCAGCAGCTTGTTCCCTCAGGGGGATGGCGACACTGAAGCTTTCTTT
CDR3 protein: CASSLFPQGDGDTEAFF

clone size: .
J gene: TRBJ1-6
V gene: TRBV4-1
D gene: .
CDR3 DNA: TGCGCCAGCAGCCAAGAGTTCCGGGGAAACTCCTATAATTCACCCCTCCACTTT
CDR3 protein: CASSQEFRGNSYNSPLHF

clone size: .
J gene: TRBJ2-2
V gene: TRBV29-1
D gene: TRBD1
CDR3 DNA: TGCAGCGTTGAACGACTAGGACAGGGGAACACCGGGGAGCTGTTTTTT
CDR3 protein: CSVERLGQGNTGELFF

clone size: .
J gene: TRBJ2-7
V gene: TRBV6-5
D gene: .
CDR3 DNA: TGTGCCAGCAGTACAGATGAACGGTACGAGCAGTACTTC
CDR3 protein: CASSTDERYEQYF

clone size: .
J gene: TRBJ2-3
V gene: TRBV9
D gene: TRBD2
CDR3 DNA: TGTGCCAGCAGCGTAGAGGGGTGGCAGCGGGGGGCCCTGGGCCCTAGCACAGATACGCAGTATTTT
CDR3 protein: CASSVEGWQRGALGPSTDTQYF

clone size: few
J gene: TRBJ1-1
V gene: TRBV5-6
D gene: .
CDR3 DNA: TGTGCCAGCAGCTTGTGGGGAGGAGTCGCTATGAACACTGAAGCTTTCTTT
CDR3 protein: CASSLWGGVAMNTEAFF

clone size: few
J gene: TRBJ1-1
V gene: TRBV5-1
D gene: .
CDR3 DNA: TGCGCCAGCAGCCTAGTAGGGGGACGGGAAGCTTTCTTT
CDR3 protein: CASSLVGGREAFF

clone size: .
J gene: TRBJ1-5
V gene: TRBV6-1
D gene: .
CDR3 DNA: TGTGCCAGCAGTGAACTCTTTCAGCCCCAGCATTTT
CDR3 protein: CASSELFQPQHF

clone size: .
J gene: TRBJ2-7
V gene: TRBV4-1
D gene: .
CDR3 DNA: TGCGCCAGCAGCCAGGGGGCTTTCTACGAGCAGTACTTC
CDR3 protein: CASSQGAFYEQYF

clone size: few
J gene: TRBJ1-1
V gene: TRBV6-5
D gene: TRBD1
CDR3 DNA: TGTGCCAGCACCCAGACAGGACAGGGGCGGGCTGAAGCTTTCTTT
CDR3 protein: CASTQTGQGRAEAFF

clone size: .
J gene: TRBJ1-2
V gene: TRBV2
D gene: .
CDR3 DNA: TGTGCCAGCCGTAGGATGGTAGGGGACTCGATACGCCATGGCTACACCTTC
CDR3 protein: CASRRMVGDSIRHGYTF

clone size: .
J gene: TRBJ1-4
V gene: TRBV7-9
D gene: .
CDR3 DNA: TGTGCCAGCAGCTCCTACAGGGAGCTTAATGAAAAACTGTTTTTT
CDR3 protein: CASSSYRELNEKLFF

clone size: .
J gene: TRBJ1-6
V gene: TRBV13
D gene: .
CDR3 DNA: TGTGCCAGCAGACATGGAGCTGGTTCTCGTAATTCACCCCTCCACTTT
CDR3 protein: CASRHGAGSRNSPLHF

clone size: few
J gene: TRBJ1-1
V gene: TRBV7-2
D gene: TRBD1
CDR3 DNA: TGTGCCAGCAGCGCACCGACAGGGCTGAACACTGAAGCTTTCTTT
CDR3 protein: CASSAPTGLNTEAFF

clone size: .
J gene: TRBJ1-1
V gene: TRBV28
D gene: .
CDR3 DNA: TGTGCCAGCAGTCAGTTATCACCCGACACTGAAGCTTTCTTT
CDR3 protein: CASSQLSPDTEAFF

clone size: .
J gene: TRBJ2-3
V gene: TRBV27
D gene: TRBD2
CDR3 DNA: TGTGCCAGCAGTTTACGGGCGCCAGAGCGGGGGGGCGCAAATACGCAGTATTTT
CDR3 protein: CASSLRAPERGGANTQYF

clone size: .
J gene: TRBJ1-2
V gene: TRBV28
D gene: TRBD1
CDR3 DNA: TGTGCCAGCAGTCCGGGACAGGCTAACTATGGCTACACCTTC
CDR3 protein: CASSPGQANYGYTF

clone size: .
J gene: TRBJ2-1
V gene: TRBV7-2
D gene: TRBD2
CDR3 DNA: TGTGCCAGCAGCCGCGGGGGGCCGAGGAATGAGCAGTTCTTC
CDR3 protein: CASSRGGPRNEQFF

clone size: .
J gene: TRBJ1-6
V gene: TRBV27
D gene: .
CDR3 DNA: TGTGCCAGCAGGCCAGGGTTTAATAATTCACCCCTCCACTTT
CDR3 protein: CASRPGFNNSPLHF

clone size: .
J gene: TRBJ2-1
V gene: TRBV29-1
D gene: TRBD2
CDR3 DNA: TGCAGCGTCAACGGGGGGGCTTCCTACAATGAGCAGTTCTTC
CDR3 protein: CSVNGGASYNEQFF

clone size: .
J gene: TRBJ1-1
V gene: TRBV5-1
D gene: .
CDR3 DNA: TGCGCCAGCAGCCCCGGATTGGCAGGGTGGGGCACTGAAGCTTTCTTT
CDR3 protein: CASSPGLAGWGTEAFF

clone size: few
J gene: TRBJ1-5
V gene: TRBV6-6
D gene: .
CDR3 DNA: TGTGCCAGCAGCTCCGGGTTCGTCGCAAATCAGCCCCAGCATTTT
CDR3 protein: CASSSGFVANQPQHF

clone size: .
J gene: TRBJ1-2
V gene: TRBV28
D gene: TRBD1
CDR3 DNA: TGTGCCAGCCTCCGGCAGGGGGCCCACTATGGCTACACCTTC
CDR3 protein: CASLRQGAHYGYTF

clone size: .
J gene: TRBJ1-1
V gene: TRBV5-6
D gene: .
CDR3 DNA: TGTGCCAGCAGCTTGGTTACGCAGCTCTACCGCCGGGGGGCTTTCTTT
CDR3 protein: CASSLVTQLYRRGAFF

clone size: .
J gene: TRBJ1-1
V gene: TRBV14
D gene: TRBD1
CDR3 DNA: TGTGCCAGCAGCCAACTGACAGGGAATACTGAAGCTTTCTTT
CDR3 protein: CASSQLTGNTEAFF

clone size: few
J gene: TRBJ2-7
V gene: TRBV6-1
D gene: .
CDR3 DNA: TGTGCCAGCAGGAAACAGGACTCCTACGAGCAGTACTTC
CDR3 protein: CASRKQDSYEQYF

clone size: .
J gene: TRBJ2-5
V gene: TRBV19
D gene: .
CDR3 DNA: TGTGCCAGTAGTGCCCCTCTGGGGGCTGGGGAGACCCAGTACTTC
CDR3 protein: CASSAPLGAGETQYF

clone size: once
J gene: TRBJ1-5
V gene: TRBV2
D gene: .
CDR3 DNA: TGTGCCAGCAGTCCAGGGGCAGGGAGGGATCAGCCCCAGCATTTT
CDR3 protein: CASSPGAGRDQPQHF

clone size: once
J gene: TRBJ1-2
V gene: TRBV28
D gene: TRBD1
CDR3 DNA: TGTGCCAGCACTACTCGGGACAGGGTGATGAAAAACTATGGCTACACCTTC
CDR3 protein: CASTTRDRVMKNYGYTF

clone size: .
J gene: TRBJ2-7
V gene: TRBV18
D gene: TRBD1
CDR3 DNA: TGTGCCAGCTCAGGGGACAGCTCCTACGAGCAGTACTTC
CDR3 protein: CASSGDSSYEQYF

clone size: .
J gene: TRBJ1-5
V gene: TRBV4-3
D gene: .
CDR3 DNA: TGCGCCAGCAGCCAAGATCCAGGGAGGGTGGATCAGCCCCAGCATTTT
CDR3 protein: CASSQDPGRVDQPQHF

clone size: .
J gene: TRBJ1-2
V gene: TRBV4-1
D gene: TRBD1
CDR3 DNA: TGCGCCAGCAGCCCAGGTCAGGGGGCAGTCGGTGGCTACACCTTC
CDR3 protein: CASSPGQGAVGGYTF

clone size: .
J gene: TRBJ2-2
V gene: TRBV5-3
D gene: .
CDR3 DNA: TGTGCCAGAAGCAAAACGGACTCCACCGGGGAGCTGTTTTTT
CDR3 protein: CARSKTDSTGELFF

clone size: .
J gene: TRBJ2-7
V gene: TRBV7-2
D gene: TRBD1
CDR3 DNA: TGTGCCAGCAGCCGAACCCGGGACAGCGCCTACGAGCAGTACTTC
CDR3 protein: CASSRTRDSAYEQYF

clone size: few
J gene: TRBJ2-2
V gene: TRBV21-1
D gene: .
CDR3 DNA: TGTGCCAGCAGCCCACGGGACAGGGTTGCCGGGGAGCTGTTTTTT
CDR3 protein: CASSPRDRVAGELFF

clone size: .
J gene: TRBJ1-1
V gene: TRBV4-3
D gene: .
CDR3 DNA: TGCGCCAGCAGCCGTGATCGGGGGGGGACTACTGAAGCTTTCTTT
CDR3 protein: CASSRDRGGTTEAFF

clone size: .
J gene: TRBJ2-7
V gene: TRBV6-1
D gene: .
CDR3 DNA: TGTGCCAGCAGTGATCGGGGACTCGCCTACGAGCAGTACTTC
CDR3 protein: CASSDRGLAYEQYF

clone size: few
J gene: TRBJ1-4
V gene: TRBV7-2
D gene: TRBD1
CDR3 DNA: TGTGCCAGCAGCCCCCCTCTTGGGACAGGGTATGAAAAACTGTTTTTT
CDR3 protein: CASSPPLGTGYEKLFF

clone size: .
J gene: TRBJ2-5
V gene: TRBV9
D gene: TRBD1
CDR3 DNA: TGTGCCAGCAGCCTGACAGGGGCTCAAGAGACCCAGTACTTC
CDR3 protein: CASSLTGAQETQYF

clone size: few
J gene: TRBJ2-1
V gene: TRBV7-6
D gene: .
CDR3 DNA: TGTGCCAGCAGCTCCGGTGGACAAAGTGAGCAGTTCTTC
CDR3 protein: CASSSGGQSEQFF

clone size: .
J gene: TRBJ1-1
V gene: TRBV7-2
D gene: TRBD1
CDR3 DNA: TGTGCCAGCAGCCCGACAGGGGTTAACACTGAAGCTTTCTTT
CDR3 protein: CASSPTGVNTEAFF

clone size: .
J gene: TRBJ1-2
V gene: TRBV14
D gene: .
CDR3 DNA: TGTGCCAGCAGCCCCCAAAACGCAGGGCCGTATGGCTACACCTTC
CDR3 protein: CASSPQNAGPYGYTF

clone size: .
J gene: TRBJ2-7
V gene: TRBV27
D gene: .
CDR3 DNA: TGTGCCAGCAGTTCATACCGGAGCTACGAGCAGTACTTC
CDR3 protein: CASSSYRSYEQYF

clone size: .
J gene: TRBJ1-6
V gene: TRBV30
D gene: .
CDR3 DNA: TGTGCCTGGAGCCTTGGGACTCCGAATCAATCACCCCTCCACTTT
CDR3 protein: CAWSLGTPNQSPLHF

clone size: .
J gene: TRBJ2-4
V gene: TRBV6-1
D gene: .
CDR3 DNA: TGTGCCAGCAGTGAACCAGATATGCTAGCCAAAAACATTCAGTACTTC
CDR3 protein: CASSEPDMLAKNIQYF

clone size: few
J gene: TRBJ1-4
V gene: TRBV5-6
D gene: .
CDR3 DNA: TGTGCCAGCAGCTACGGAGATGAAAAACTGTTTTTT
CDR3 protein: CASSYGDEKLFF

clone size: .
J gene: TRBJ1-3
V gene: TRBV5-7
D gene: .
CDR3 DNA: TGTGCCAGCAGCTTGCCAGGGGCCCGGTCTGGAAACACCATATATTTT
CDR3 protein: CASSLPGARSGNTIYF

clone size: .
J gene: TRBJ2-7
V gene: TRBV28
D gene: TRBD2
CDR3 DNA: TGTGCCAGCAGTTGGGATCGGCGGGGGTACTCCTACGAGCAGTACTTC
CDR3 protein: CASSWDRRGYSYEQYF

clone size: .
J gene: TRBJ2-7
V gene: TRBV4-2
D gene: TRBD2
CDR3 DNA: TGTGCCAGCAGCCAAGAAGCGGGGACCTACGAGCAGTACTTC
CDR3 protein: CASSQEAGTYEQYF

clone size: once
J gene: TRBJ2-1
V gene: TRBV11-2
D gene: TRBD2
CDR3 DNA: TGTGCCAGCAGCTTAAAAGCGGGGGGGCGAAACAATGAGCAGTTCTTC
CDR3 protein: CASSLKAGGRNNEQFF